These 17 T cell receptor beta chains were sequenced from one sample in a study of regulatory T cells in long-lasting Graves disease. As for time point: newly diagnosed GD, antithyroid drugs for less than 3 months. From RNA extracted from PBMCs, the TCR library was made. Combining iRepertoire HTBI primers with Arm-PCR of CDR3 regions, the authors built TCR beta libraries. TCRdb recomputed calls from the multiplex PCR reads with MiXCR, one row per CDR3 protein. The repertoire holds 200,000 to 250,000 distinct CDR3 sequences, with 20% as singletons. Here the sequenced sample was peripheral blood mononuclear cells (PBMCs), taken at new diagnosis, from a patient treated with antithyroid drugs. Receptors originate from a female donor with Graves disease.

V is TRBV2 and J is TRBJ2-5; 11 bases line up with TRBD2. The ends lost 9 bases at V and 2 bases at J; junction bases unmatched: 2. The CDR3 is 13 amino acids. Germline CDR1 and CDR2: SNHLY and FYNNEI. The CDR3 sequence: CASLAGGQETQYF. CDR3 sequence (DNA): TGTGCCAGTCTAGCGGGGGGACAAGAGACCCAGTACTTC.

This clonotype was seen more than once but under ten times. The chain's CDR3 is CASSPHPRDQFF. CDR3 sequence (DNA): TGTGCCAGCAGCCCGCACCCCAGGGACCAGTTCTTC. The chain employs TRBV7-2 and TRBJ2-1, with D tentatively TRBD1 or TRBD2 (5 bases each). Looked up from germline, CDR1 is SGHTA and CDR2 is FQGNSA. The CDR3 extends over 12 amino acids. V lost 5 bases and J 13 bases, leaving 15 bases between the germline ends.

J is TRBJ1-2 and V is TRBV4-1; D is perhaps TRBD1 (5 bases). The CDR3 covers 14 residues. V lost 4 bases and J lost 0, with 9 bases in between. Per germline, CDR1 MGHRA and CDR2 YSYEKL. CDR3 protein: CASSPTAANYGYTF. The CDR3 DNA is TGCGCCAGCAGCCCGACAGCAGCTAACTATGGCTACACCTTC.

In its sample, this clonotype was seen many times. The chain has TRBV7-6 and TRBJ1-6; possible D gene TRBD1, 5 bases. The length of the CDR3 is 17 residues. The V gene's germline CDR1 is SGHVS and CDR2 FNYEAQ. Trimming took 4 bases from V and 1 from J, leaving 14 bases between them. The CDR3, as DNA: TGTGCCAGCAGCTCCGGGGGAACTTGGTCCTATAATTCACCCCTCCACTTT. Its protein is CASSSGGTWSYNSPLHF.

This clonotype was detected ten times or more. The chain is built from TRBV7-9 and TRBJ2-5; TRBD2 matches 8 bases. V lost 5 bases and J lost 2; bases outside the gene matches: 7. Germline assignment: CDR1 SEHNR and CDR2 FQNEAQ (reference sequence). This CDR3 is 15 amino acids long. DNA for the CDR3: TGTGCCAGCAGCCAAGAGGGACTAGGACAAGAGACCCAGTACTTC. This encodes CASSQEGLGQETQYF.

This clonotype was found many times. The chain recombines TRBV7-2 with TRBJ1-2; the match to TRBD1 covers 10 bases. The V gene end was trimmed by 5 bases and the J gene end by 8 bases; junction bases not matched to a gene: 8. The CDR3 consists of 14 residues. From germline, CDR1 is SGHTA and CDR2 FQGNSA. CDR3 amino acids: CASSPWDRGQGYTF. The CDR3, as DNA: TGTGCCAGCAGCCCATGGGACAGGGGCCAAGGCTACACCTTC.

In this sample, this clonotype turned up many times. The V call is TRBV20-1, the J call TRBJ2-5, with 7 bases identical to TRBD1. This CDR3 contains 15 residues. Germline CDR1 is DFQATT and CDR2 is SNEGSKA (reference sequence). V trimming: 3 bases; J trimming: 2 bases; junction bases outside the gene matches: 9. CDR3 DNA sequence: TGCAGTGCTAGGCGACAGGGATCAGGGCAAGAGACCCAGTACTTC. Amino acid sequence: CSARRQGSGQETQYF.

The sample holds many counts of this clonotype. The chain is built from TRBV5-4 and TRBJ1-1; D unresolved. V shed 0 bases and J shed 3 bases, with 6 bases lying between them. CDR3 length equals 13 residues. The germline V gene encodes CDR1 SGHNT and CDR2 YYREEE (reference sequence). The CDR3 sequence: CASSLETDTEAFF. The CDR3 DNA reads TGTGCCAGCAGCTTGGAAACAGACACTGAAGCTTTCTTT.

Regarding this clonotype: A read error is likely here: a far larger clone is one base away. The V and J genes are TRBV7-2 and TRBJ2-1, with 10 bases matching TRBD2. The CDR3 runs to 16 residues. Looked up from germline, CDR1 is SGHTA and CDR2 is FQGNSA. Germline trimming cut 5 bases from V and 0 bases from J; bases unmatched to any gene: 4. The CDR3 spells CASSTGTSDSYNEQFF. CDR3 coding DNA: TGTGCCAGCAGCACGGGGACTAGCGACTCCTACAATGAGCAGTTCTTC.

This clonotype was picked up many times. The rearrangement joins TRBV3-1 to TRBJ2-2; the D is unclear. Trimming removed 6 bases from V and 1 base from J, with 0 bases in between. Looked up from germline, CDR1 is LGHDT and CDR2 is YNNKEL (reference sequence). The CDR3 loop spans 11 amino acids. The CDR3 loop reads CASRNTGELFF. CDR3 coding DNA: TGTGCCAGCAGGAACACCGGGGAGCTGTTTTTT.

The V and J genes are TRBV4-3 and TRBJ2-2; D unclear. This CDR3 has 16 amino acids. The V end lost 1 base, the J end lost 6 bases, and 15 bases lay between the germline ends. Germline V CDR1 and CDR2: LGHNA, YSLEER. CDR3 sequence reads: CASSQVYGPLSGELFF. CDR3 nucleotide sequence: TGCGCCAGCAGCCAAGTTTACGGACCCCTATCCGGGGAGCTGTTTTTT.

Points on this clonotype: A clone one base away is much larger, so this may be a read error. The rearrangement uses TRBV6-2 or TRBV6-3 and TRBJ2-5; D unclear. This CDR3 is 14 amino acids long. Trimming shortened V by 5 bases and J by 0 bases, and 10 bases separated the two germline ends. The germline gives CDR1 MNHEY, CDR2 SVGEGT. The CDR3 sequence: CASSAAGNQETQYF. The DNA of the CDR3 is TGTGCCAGCAGTGCCGCAGGTAACCAAGAGACCCAGTACTTC.

The chain is built from TRBV12-3 or TRBV12-4 and TRBJ2-2; TRBD2 agrees at 9 bases. With V trimmed by 5 bases and J by 0 bases, 4 bases remained unmatched. This CDR3 contains 16 residues. The CDR3 bases are TGTGCCAGCAGTGGGGTAGCGGGAGCGAACACCGGGGAGCTGTTTTTT. The encoded protein is CASSGVAGANTGELFF.

CDR3 residues: CASSSQTDYGYTF. CDR3 bases: TGTGCCAGCAGCTCTCAGACAGACTATGGCTACACCTTC. The V call is TRBV7-9, the J call TRBJ1-2, with D possibly being TRBD1 (5 bases). V was pared by 4 bases and J by 3 bases, with 9 bases between. Germline CDR1 reads SEHNR; CDR2 reads FQNEAQ (reference sequence). This CDR3 comprises 13 residues.

This clonotype was counted at least ten times. For the CDR3, the DNA is TGTGCCAGCAGTCCTGGGGACAGGCCTTCGGACGAGCAGTACTTC. It is translated as CASSPGDRPSDEQYF. The chain couples TRBV28 to TRBJ2-7; 8 positions agree with TRBD1. The germline V gene encodes CDR1 MDHEN and CDR2 SYDVKM. The V gene end was trimmed by 5 bases and the J gene end by 5 bases; junction bases not matched to a gene: 11. There are 15 residues in the CDR3.

Ten or more counts support this clonotype. The chain recombines TRBV7-2 with TRBJ2-1, with D perhaps matching TRBD1 or TRBD2 (5 bases each). Germline V gives CDR1 SGHTA, CDR2 FQGNSA. The V end lost 1 base, the J end lost 4 bases, and 14 bases lay between the germline ends. CDR3 length: 16 residues. CDR3 residues: CASSLGAGTIYNEQFF. The CDR3 region has the DNA TGTGCCAGCAGCTTAGGAGCCGGGACCATATACAATGAGCAGTTCTTC.

This clonotype was seen ten or more times. This chain connects TRBV18 to TRBJ2-5; maybe TRBD1 (6 bases). Looked up from germline, CDR1 is KGHSH and CDR2 is LQKENI. The V and J ends lost 2 bases and 1 base respectively, with 8 bases between them. The CDR3 loop spans 14 amino acids. The CDR3: CASSPSGAQETQYF. The CDR3 coding sequence is TGTGCCAGCTCACCATCAGGGGCCCAAGAGACCCAGTACTTC.